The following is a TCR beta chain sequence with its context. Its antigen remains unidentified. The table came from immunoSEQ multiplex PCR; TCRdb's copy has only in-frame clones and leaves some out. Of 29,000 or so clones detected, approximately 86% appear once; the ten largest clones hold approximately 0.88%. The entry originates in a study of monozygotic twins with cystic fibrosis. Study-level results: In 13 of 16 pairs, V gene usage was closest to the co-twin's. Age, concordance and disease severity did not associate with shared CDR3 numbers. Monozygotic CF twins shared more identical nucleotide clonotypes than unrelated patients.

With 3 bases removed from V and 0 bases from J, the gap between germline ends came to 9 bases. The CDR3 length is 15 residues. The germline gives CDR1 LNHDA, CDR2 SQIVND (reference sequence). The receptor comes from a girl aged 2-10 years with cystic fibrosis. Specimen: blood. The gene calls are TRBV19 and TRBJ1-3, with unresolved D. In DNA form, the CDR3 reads TGTGCCAGTAGTATCGCCCCGGACTCTGGAAACACCATATATTTT. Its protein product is CASSIAPDSGNTIYF.